This T cell receptor (beta chain) was sequenced for a study of beta chain features in type 1 diabetes. Whole-study findings and limits: Shorter TCRB CDR3s, moderately but significantly so, were found in Type 1 diabetes patients in all four CD4+ subsets.

This clone was seen just once. Antigen: not known. Germline CDR1 reads MGHRA; CDR2 reads YSYEKL. The CDR3 sequence is 15 residues long. V shed 0 bases and J shed 9 bases, with 15 bases lying between them. Investigators reverse transcribed all isolated RNA, so they sequenced expressed TCRB transcripts. Some clones are missing from TCRdb's copy, which holds only in-frame ones; the method was immunoSEQ multiplex PCR. The table records some 45,000 clones, roughly 70% of them present only once. The rearrangement joins TRBV4-1 to TRBJ2-4; D is unresolved. The sequenced sample was Tregs from blood. The source is a woman under 30 with type 1 diabetes. DNA of the CDR3: TGCGCCAGCAGCCAAGATCGGTTAACAGATGGCATTCAGTACTTC. Translation: CASSQDRLTDGIQYF.